Shown below are 7 T cell receptor beta chains from a single sample sequenced in a study of immune evolution from preneoplasia to lung adenocarcinoma. Libraries were prepared by immunoSEQ multiplex PCR; TCRdb keeps only in-frame clonotypes and omits some of them. The sample has 3,500 to 4,500 clones; about four fifths are singletons. Specimen: FFPE invasive lung adenocarcinoma tissue. These receptors originate from a person between 35 and 65 years old with lung adenocarcinoma. Some clones in this sample may be carry-over from other donors' samples.

The gene calls are TRBV5-1 and TRBJ2-1, with 11 bases matching TRBD2. The CDR3 is made up of 16 amino acids. Germline loops: CDR1 SGHRS, CDR2 YFSETQ. Losses at the gene ends were 4 bases for V and 3 bases for J; bases not matched to a gene: 6. CDR3 nucleotides: TGCGCCAGCAGCCCGGGACTAGCGGATGTCTACAATGAGCAGTTCTTC. It codes for CASSPGLADVYNEQFF.

There are a few counts of this clone. This chain links TRBV14 with TRBJ1-3; D unresolved. Germline loops: CDR1 SGHDN, CDR2 FVKESK. Trimming removed 1 base at V and 0 bases at J, with 7 bases between. This CDR3 has 15 amino acids. The CDR3 protein is CASSQAHISGNTIYF. The DNA of the CDR3 is TGTGCCAGCAGCCAAGCGCATATCTCTGGAAACACCATATATTTT.

The chain has TRBV5-1 and TRBJ2-1, with 7 bases lining up with TRBD2. Trimming took 0 bases from V and 6 from J; bases not matched to a gene: 0. The CDR3 spans 13 residues. CDR1 and CDR2 from the germline V gene are SGHRS and YFSETQ. CDR3 bases: TGCGCCAGCAGCTTGGGGACTAGCAATGAGCAGTTCTTC. It codes for CASSLGTSNEQFF.

This rearrangement joins TRBV30 to TRBJ2-1; D gene unclear. CDR3 length: 12 amino acids. Germline assignment: CDR1 GTSNPN and CDR2 SVGIG (reference sequence). V lost 1 base and J lost 9, with 10 bases in between. The CDR3 spells CAWSADGREQFF. The CDR3 nucleotides read TGTGCCTGGAGTGCGGACGGTCGTGAGCAGTTCTTC. The full variable domain, with the rest looked up from reference TRBV30 and TRBJ2-1, is SQTIHQWPATLVQPVGSPLSLECTVEGTSNPNLYWYRQAAGRGLQLLFYSVGIGQISSEVPQNLSASRPQDRQFILSSKKLLLSDSGFYLCAWSADGREQFFGPGTRLTVL.

This rearrangement joins TRBV4-1 to TRBJ1-2; D remains unclear. CDR1 MGHRA and CDR2 YSYEKL come from the germline V gene. Trimming removed 1 base from V and 4 bases from J, with 16 bases in between. The CDR3 has 16 residues. CDR3 sequence: CASSQGPSLETYGYTF. As DNA, the CDR3 is TGCGCCAGCAGCCAAGGGCCCTCCCTTGAAACCTATGGCTACACCTTC.

V usage is TRBV19 and J usage is TRBJ1-2; D is unresolved. The V gene's germline CDR1 is LNHDA and CDR2 SQIVND (reference sequence). The ends were cut back, 0 bases at V and 5 bases at J, with 7 bases in the middle. This CDR3 has 13 residues. The DNA for the CDR3 is TGTGCCAGTAGTATAGACCTCAATTATGGCTACACCTTC. It codes for CASSIDLNYGYTF. Looking up the rest from reference TRBV19 and TRBJ1-2 gives the full variable domain: DGGITQSPKYLFRKEGQNVTLSCEQNLNHDAMYWYRQDPGQGLRLIYYSQIVNDFQKGDIAEGYSVSREKKESFPLTVTSAQKNPTAFYLCASSIDLNYGYTFGSGTRLTVV.

The V gene is TRBV9, the J gene TRBJ2-7; D call uncertain. The CDR3 is made up of 14 amino acids. Germline V gene sequence: CDR1 SGDLS, CDR2 YYNGEE. Trimming stripped 0 bases from V and 2 bases from J, with 9 bases between. Written as DNA, the CDR3 is TGTGCCAGCAGCGTAGGAGACTTCGCCTACGAGCAGTACTTC. The encoded protein is CASSVGDFAYEQYF.